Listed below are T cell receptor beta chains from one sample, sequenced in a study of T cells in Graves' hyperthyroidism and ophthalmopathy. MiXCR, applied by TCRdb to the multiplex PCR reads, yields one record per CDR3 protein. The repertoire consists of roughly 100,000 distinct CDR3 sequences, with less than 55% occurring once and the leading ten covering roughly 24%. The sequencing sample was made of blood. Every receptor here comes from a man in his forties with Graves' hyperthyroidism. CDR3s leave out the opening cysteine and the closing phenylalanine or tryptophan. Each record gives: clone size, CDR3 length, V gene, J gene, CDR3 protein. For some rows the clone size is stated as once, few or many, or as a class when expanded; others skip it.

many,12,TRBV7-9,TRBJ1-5,ASSYRQGNQPQH
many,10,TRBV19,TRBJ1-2,ASSRSGYGYT
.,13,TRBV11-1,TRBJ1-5,ASSLGGSRRETQH
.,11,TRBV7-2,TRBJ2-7,AWRYGASYEQY
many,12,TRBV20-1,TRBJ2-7,SARGQSGYYEQY
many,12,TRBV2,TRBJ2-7,ASSEILGQGKQY
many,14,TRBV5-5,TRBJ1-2,ASSSPQRTPNYGYT
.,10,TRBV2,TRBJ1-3,ANRGQGNTIY
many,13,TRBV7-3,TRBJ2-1,ASSFSGSSYNEQF
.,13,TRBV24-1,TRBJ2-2,ATTETGALTGELF
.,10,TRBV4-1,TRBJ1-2,ASSPVAEAYT
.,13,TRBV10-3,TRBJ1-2,AISTGTGRNYGYT
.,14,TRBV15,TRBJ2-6,ATSSDSSSGANVLT
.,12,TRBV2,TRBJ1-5,ASSESGSGGHEH
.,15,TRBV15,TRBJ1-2,ATSRGKSGKGNYGYT
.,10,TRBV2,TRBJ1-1,ALRQGYTEAL
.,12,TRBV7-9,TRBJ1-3,ASSFGGSGNTTY
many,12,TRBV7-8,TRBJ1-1,ASSFGGLGTEAF
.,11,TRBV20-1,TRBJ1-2,SAREGSGYGYT
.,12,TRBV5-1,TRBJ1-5,ASSLGSVDQPQH
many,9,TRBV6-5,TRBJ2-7,ATGGGSEQY
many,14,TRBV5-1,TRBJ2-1,ASSFLESSSYNEQF
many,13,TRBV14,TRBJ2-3,ASSQTSTTTDTQY
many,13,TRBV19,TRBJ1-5,ASSIDTWGQQPQH
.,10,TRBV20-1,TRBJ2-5,SARDRAETQY
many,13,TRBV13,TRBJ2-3,ASSLGGSRLDTQY
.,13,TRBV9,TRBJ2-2,ASSVELPSYGELF
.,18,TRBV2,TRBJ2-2,ASSYSIGGLAWGNTGELF
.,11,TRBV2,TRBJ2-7,AGGGTSVYKQY
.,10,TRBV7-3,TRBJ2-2,ASTPEGGELF
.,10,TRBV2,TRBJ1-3,TSTETGRNPY
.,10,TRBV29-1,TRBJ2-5,IVVGSQETQY
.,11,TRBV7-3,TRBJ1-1,ASSQTGNTEAF
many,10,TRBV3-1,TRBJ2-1,ASSPDGTKQF
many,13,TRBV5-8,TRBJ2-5,ASSSQSGNQETQY
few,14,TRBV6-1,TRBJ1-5,ASSEGTGYSNQPQH
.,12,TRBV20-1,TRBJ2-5,SASGTSGWETQY
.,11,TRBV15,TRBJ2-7,ATSSDRFGEQY
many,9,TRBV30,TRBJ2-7,AWTRGGEQY
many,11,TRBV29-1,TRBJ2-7,SVCPGLANEQY
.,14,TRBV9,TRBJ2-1,ASRPGQSGGHNEQF
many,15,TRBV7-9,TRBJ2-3,ASSLDRGLFGADTQY
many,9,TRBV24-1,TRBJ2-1,ATSDTGEQF
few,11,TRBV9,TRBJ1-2,ASSTGQSYGYT
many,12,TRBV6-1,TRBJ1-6,ASSDDRENSPLH
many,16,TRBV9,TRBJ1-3,ASSATPGQAESGNTIY
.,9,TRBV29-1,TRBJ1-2,SAEGSRGYT
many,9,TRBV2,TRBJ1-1,ASRQNTEAF
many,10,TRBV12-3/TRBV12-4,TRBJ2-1,ASSLGAGRQF
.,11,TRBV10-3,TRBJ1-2,AISDRLAGGYT
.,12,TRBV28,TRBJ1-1,ASSLFAHSPEAF
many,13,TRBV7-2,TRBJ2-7,ASSKTGTGGHEQY
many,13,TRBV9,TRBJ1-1,ASSVESGWGTEAF
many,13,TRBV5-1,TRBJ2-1,ASSLGHRTNNEQF
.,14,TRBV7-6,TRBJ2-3,ASSLDPAGAQDTQY
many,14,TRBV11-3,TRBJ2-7,ASSPATGLAAYEQY
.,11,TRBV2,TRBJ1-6,ASRTTGESPLH
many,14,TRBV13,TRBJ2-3,ASSIRVAAVTDTQY
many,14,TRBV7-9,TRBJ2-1,ASSPRTSGRSSEQF